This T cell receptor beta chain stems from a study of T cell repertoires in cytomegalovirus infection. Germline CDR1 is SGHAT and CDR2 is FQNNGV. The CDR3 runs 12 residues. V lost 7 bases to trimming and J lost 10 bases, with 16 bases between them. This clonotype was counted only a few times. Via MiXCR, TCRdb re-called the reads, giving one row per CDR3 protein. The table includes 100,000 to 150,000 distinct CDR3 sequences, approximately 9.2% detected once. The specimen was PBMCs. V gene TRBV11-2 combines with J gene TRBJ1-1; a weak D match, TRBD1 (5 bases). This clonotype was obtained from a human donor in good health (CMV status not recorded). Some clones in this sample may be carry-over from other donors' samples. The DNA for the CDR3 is TGTGCCAGCACCTTCCCCGGGGGGGTAGCTTTCTTT. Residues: CASTFPGGVAFF.